Following are 8 T cell receptor beta chains from one sample sequenced in a study of CD8 T cells in ankylosing spondylitis. Which antigens these TCRs recognize remains unknown. Each CDR3 protein is one row after TCRdb ran MiXCR on the 5' RACE reads. The sample consists of approximately 520,000 distinct CDR3 sequences, approximately 5.3% of them appearing once. Study results and caveats: Roughly eight highly homologous variants made up a TCR beta motif that seemed to typify ankylosing spondylitis blood.

Sequencing used blood, either unsorted or a sorted T cell fraction (not recorded which). These receptors originate from a male donor with ankylosing spondylitis.

The table lists this clonotype with many counts. V and J are TRBV6-5 and TRBJ1-1; D is uncertain. The germline V gene has CDR1 MNHEY and CDR2 SVGAGI. The CDR3 totals 14 residues. The ends were cut back, 4 bases at V and 0 bases at J, with 9 bases in the middle. CDR3 amino acids: CASSSLTLNTEAFF. In nucleotides, the CDR3 is TGTGCCAGCAGTTCTCTTACACTGAACACTGAAGCTTTCTTT.

This clonotype was observed at least ten times. The chain joins TRBV6-2 or TRBV6-3 to TRBJ1-5, with D uncertain. Germline V lookup: CDR1 MNHEY, CDR2 SVGEGT. Trimming cost V 2 bases and J 2 bases, with 10 bases left between them. The CDR3 runs to 15 residues. This chain's CDR3 is CASSYLTGGNQPQHF. For the CDR3, the DNA is TGTGCCAGCAGTTACCTTACGGGAGGCAATCAGCCCCAGCATTTT.

This clonotype was picked up many times. The J gene is TRBJ2-1, the V gene TRBV28; no firm D call. Germline CDR1 reads MDHEN; CDR2 reads SYDVKM. With 8 bases removed from V and 4 bases from J, the gap between germline ends came to 3 bases. The CDR3 loop spans 10 amino acids. For the CDR3, the DNA is TGTGCCAGCGGTTACAATGAGCAGTTCTTC. It is translated as CASGYNEQFF.

This clonotype was observed at least ten times. The chain has TRBV20-1 and TRBJ2-7; tentatively, D is TRBD2 (6 bases). Trimming shortened V by 3 bases and J by 4 bases, and 16 bases separated the two germline ends. Germline CDR1 reads DFQATT; CDR2 reads SNEGSKA (reference sequence). This CDR3 has 14 residues. The DNA of the CDR3 is TGCAGTGCTAGGTCGGGGGTCCTGGTTTACGAGCAGTACTTC. Amino acids: CSARSGVLVYEQYF.

In this sample, this clonotype turned up many times. This chain joins TRBV10-3 and TRBJ2-7; D is unclear. The CDR3 has 11 amino acids. V lost 2 bases and J lost 4, with 3 bases in between. Germline-derived CDR1 and CDR2 are ENHRY and SYGVKD. This chain's CDR3 is CAISEGYEQYF. For the CDR3, the DNA is TGTGCCATCAGTGAGGGTTACGAGCAGTACTTC.

CDR3 in amino acids: CASSEGFPKNIQYF. CDR3 in DNA: TGTGCCAGCAGTGAGGGGTTCCCCAAAAACATTCAGTACTTC. This chain links TRBV6-1 with TRBJ2-4; D is undetermined. The CDR3 has 14 residues. Germline CDR1 MNHNS, CDR2 SASEGT. V lost 3 bases, J lost 2 bases, and 8 bases lay in between.

This clonotype was seen ten or more times. The chain combines TRBV5-1 with TRBJ1-4; D remains ambiguous. The germline V and J ends were trimmed by 2 bases and 0 bases, with 11 bases remaining between them. Germline CDR1 reads SGHRS; CDR2 reads YFSETQ. The CDR3 runs 16 residues. CDR3 amino acids: CASSFSTLATNEKLFF. The DNA for the CDR3 is TGCGCCAGCAGCTTTTCCACCCTTGCAACTAATGAAAAACTGTTTTTT.

This clonotype was seen more than once but under ten times. The rearrangement joins TRBV6-1 to TRBJ2-5; tentatively, D is TRBD1 (6 bases). Between the trimmed V and J ends, which lost 6 bases and 5 bases, there was a span of 16 bases. The CDR3 sequence is 14 residues long. The germline V gene encodes CDR1 MNHNS and CDR2 SASEGT. CDR3 region: CASRKRQGRETQYF. The CDR3 DNA reads TGTGCCAGCAGAAAAAGGCAGGGGCGGGAGACCCAGTACTTC.